These T cell receptor beta chains were read from a single sample in a study of OX40 agonist ivuxolimab in advanced cancers. The assay was immunoSEQ multiplex PCR, and TCRdb's table has in-frame clones only and misses some. The table includes 75,000 to 100,000 clones, roughly nine tenths detected once. The input for sequencing was CD4+ or CD8+ T cells sorted from blood, taken in a trial of the OX40 agonist ivuxolimab. The receptors were sampled from an adult with an advanced solid tumor such as melanoma, head and neck, liver or kidney cancer. Both conserved end residues are part of each CDR3. A D gene is named only where the DNA matches it firmly. Part of the rows lack a size; the others show once, few, many or a class for expanded clones.

clone_size,d_call,v_call,j_call,cdr3_aa,cdr3_nt
once,NA,TRBV10-3,TRBJ1-1,CAIRGGGKANAEAFF,TGTGCCATCAGGGGGGGCGGGAAGGCTAACGCTGAAGCTTTCTTT
NA,NA,TRBV7-8,TRBJ2-3,CASNLGGWGTDTQYF,TGTGCCAGCAACTTAGGGGGGTGGGGCACAGATACGCAGTATTTT
NA,NA,TRBV13,TRBJ2-7,CASSSTGLDYEQYF,TGTGCCAGCAGCTCCACAGGACTTGACTACGAGCAGTACTTC
NA,NA,TRBV18,TRBJ2-1,CASSGLSLYNEQFF,TGTGCCAGCTCAGGGTTGAGCCTCTACAATGAGCAGTTCTTC
NA,TRBD2,TRBV7-9,TRBJ2-5,CASSSGLAGVQETQYF,TGTGCCAGCAGCTCCGGACTAGCGGGAGTTCAAGAGACCCAGTACTTC
NA,TRBD2,TRBV7-8,TRBJ2-7,CASSSTLAGGTYEQYF,TGTGCCAGCAGCTCAACCCTAGCGGGAGGGACCTACGAGCAGTACTTC
few,NA,TRBV21-1,TRBJ2-3,CASSPRGSPDTQYF,TGTGCCAGCAGCCCACGGGGTAGCCCAGATACGCAGTATTTT
NA,NA,TRBV7-7,TRBJ2-3,CASSLSASAGPSTDTQYF,TGTGCTAGCAGCTTATCTGCCAGCGCGGGTCCTAGCACAGATACGCAGTATTTT
NA,NA,TRBV7-9,TRBJ1-2,CASSSITQLYGYTF,TGTGCCAGCAGCTCAATTACACAGCTCTATGGCTACACCTTC
NA,TRBD2,TRBV5-1,TRBJ2-1,CASVGVGGVSNEQFF,TGCGCCAGCGTCGGGGTGGGAGGGGTCAGTAATGAGCAGTTCTTC
NA,TRBD2,TRBV19,TRBJ2-6,CASSIDLAGGSLFSGANVLTF,TGTGCCAGTAGTATAGATCTGGCGGGAGGGTCGTTGTTCTCTGGGGCCAACGTCCTGACTTTC
NA,TRBD2,TRBV7-2,TRBJ2-1,CASSPGLAGGPNEQFF,TGTGCCAGCAGCCCAGGACTAGCGGGGGGCCCCAATGAGCAGTTCTTC
NA,NA,TRBV7-2,TRBJ2-7,CASSLRWGGYYEQYF,TGTGCCAGCAGCCTCCGATGGGGCGGATACTACGAGCAGTACTTC
once,TRBD1,TRBV6-5,TRBJ2-7,CASSATGNEQYF,TGTGCCAGCAGTGCGACAGGGAACGAGCAGTACTTC
NA,NA,TRBV5-6,TRBJ1-3,CASSSGGFSGNTIYF,TGTGCCAGCAGCTCGGGGGGATTTTCTGGAAACACCATATATTTT
once,NA,TRBV5-1,TRBJ2-7,CASSLFANYEQYF,TGCGCCAGCAGCTTGTTTGCAAACTACGAGCAGTACTTC
once,TRBD2,TRBV7-3,TRBJ2-1,CASSRVISGGRGEQFF,TGTGCCAGCAGCCGCGTGATTAGCGGGGGCCGAGGGGAGCAGTTCTTC
NA,TRBD2,TRBV15,TRBJ2-3,CATSMIAGVFNTQYF,TGTGCCACCAGCATGATAGCGGGCGTATTTAATACGCAGTATTTT
NA,NA,TRBV9,TRBJ2-5,CASSAHFLTGNGTQETQYF,TGTGCCAGCAGCGCCCACTTCCTCACAGGGAATGGGACCCAAGAGACCCAGTACTTC
NA,TRBD1,TRBV5-1,TRBJ1-6,CASSRVLGQSNSPLHF,TGCGCCAGCAGCAGAGTGCTGGGACAGTCCAATTCACCCCTCCACTTT
NA,NA,TRBV5-1,TRBJ1-2,CASSLGENYGYTF,TGCGCCAGCAGCTTGGGTGAGAACTATGGCTACACCTTC
NA,NA,TRBV9,TRBJ1-3,CASSSGSGNTIYF,TGTGCCAGCAGTTCAGGGTCTGGAAACACCATATATTTT
NA,NA,TRBV7-2,TRBJ2-2,CASSPPGTPRELFF,TGTGCCAGCAGCCCTCCGGGGACCCCAAGGGAGCTGTTTTTT
NA,NA,TRBV5-8,TRBJ1-2,CASSFTYTF,TGTGCCAGCAGCTTCACCTACACCTTC
NA,TRBD1,TRBV2,TRBJ1-6,CATQGVGNSPLHF,TGTGCCACCCAGGGGGTCGGTAATTCACCCCTCCACTTT
NA,NA,TRBV2,TRBJ2-1,CASRTGLGNEQFF,TGTGCCAGCAGAACCGGGCTGGGGAATGAGCAGTTCTTC
NA,NA,TRBV9,TRBJ1-1,CASSVVTGGGTEAFF,TGTGCCAGCAGCGTAGTAACAGGAGGGGGGACTGAAGCTTTCTTT
NA,NA,TRBV5-5,TRBJ2-7,CASSRETPPFEQYF,TGTGCCAGCAGTAGGGAAACTCCCCCGTTCGAGCAGTACTTC
NA,NA,TRBV5-4,TRBJ1-1,CASSPGGAGATGTEAFF,TGTGCCAGCAGCCCCGGAGGGGCGGGGGCCACGGGCACTGAAGCTTTCTTT
NA,NA,TRBV6-6,TRBJ2-1,CASSYGPREQFF,TGTGCCAGCAGTTACGGGCCTCGGGAGCAGTTCTTC
NA,NA,TRBV7-2,TRBJ1-4,CASSLIPGNEKLFF,TGTGCCAGCAGCTTAATCCCTGGGAATGAAAAACTGTTTTTT
NA,NA,TRBV27,TRBJ1-1,CASSFRGLGSTEAFF,TGTGCCAGCAGTTTTAGGGGGTTGGGGAGCACTGAAGCTTTCTTT
NA,NA,TRBV5-1,TRBJ2-5,CASSSIPHTEETQYF,TGCGCCAGCAGCTCAATCCCACATACCGAAGAGACCCAGTACTTC
NA,NA,TRBV7-6,TRBJ1-5,CASSFSGRNGNQPQHF,TGTGCCAGCAGCTTTTCAGGGAGGAATGGCAATCAGCCCCAGCATTTT
NA,NA,TRBV19,TRBJ1-1,CASSIDSRGWNTEAFF,TGTGCCAGTAGTATCGACTCCCGAGGGTGGAACACTGAAGCTTTCTTT